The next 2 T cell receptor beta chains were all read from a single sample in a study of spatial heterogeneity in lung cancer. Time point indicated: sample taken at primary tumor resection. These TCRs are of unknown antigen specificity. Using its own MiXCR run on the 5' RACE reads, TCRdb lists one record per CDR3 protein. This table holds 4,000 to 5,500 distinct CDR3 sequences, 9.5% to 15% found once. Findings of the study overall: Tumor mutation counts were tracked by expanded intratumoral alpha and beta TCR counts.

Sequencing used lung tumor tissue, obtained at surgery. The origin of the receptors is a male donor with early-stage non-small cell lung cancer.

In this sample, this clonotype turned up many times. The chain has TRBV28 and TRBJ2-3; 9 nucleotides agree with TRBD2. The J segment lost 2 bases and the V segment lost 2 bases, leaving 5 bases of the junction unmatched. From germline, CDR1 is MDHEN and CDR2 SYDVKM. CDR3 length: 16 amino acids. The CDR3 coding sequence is TGTGCCAGCAGTTTAGGACTAGCGATGTCCACAGATACGCAGTATTTT. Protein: CASSLGLAMSTDTQYF.

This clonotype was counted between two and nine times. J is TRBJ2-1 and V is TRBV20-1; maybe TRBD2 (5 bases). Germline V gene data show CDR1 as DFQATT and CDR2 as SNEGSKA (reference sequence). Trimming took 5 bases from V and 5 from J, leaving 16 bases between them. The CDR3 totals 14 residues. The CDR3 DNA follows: TGCAGTGCTCCGGAGGACTTTGGTAACAATGAGCAGTTCTTC. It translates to CSAPEDFGNNEQFF.